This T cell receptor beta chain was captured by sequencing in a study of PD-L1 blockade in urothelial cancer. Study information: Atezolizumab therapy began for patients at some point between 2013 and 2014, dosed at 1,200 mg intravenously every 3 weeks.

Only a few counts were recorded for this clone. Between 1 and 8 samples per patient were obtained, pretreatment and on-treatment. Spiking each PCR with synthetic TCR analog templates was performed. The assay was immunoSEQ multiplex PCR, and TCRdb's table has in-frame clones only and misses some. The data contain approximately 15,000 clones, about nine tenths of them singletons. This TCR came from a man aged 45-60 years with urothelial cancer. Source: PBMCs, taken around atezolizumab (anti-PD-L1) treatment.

The CDR3 nucleotides are TGCAGCGGCCAACTAGCGGCGGCCACAGATACGCAGTATTTT. Its protein product is CSGQLAAATDTQYF. The chain couples TRBV29-1 to TRBJ2-3; the match to TRBD2 covers 8 bases. The CDR3 length is 14 residues. The ends lost 7 bases at V and 2 bases at J; junction bases unmatched: 8. Germline loops: CDR1 SQVTM, CDR2 ANQGSEA.